This entry lists 15 T cell receptor beta chains sequenced from one sample in a study of blood T cell repertoires in COVID-19. Measured with immunoSEQ multiplex PCR; TCRdb has only the in-frame clones, and not every one. The repertoire holds under 150,000 clones, roughly 90% seen once, with 7.6% in the top ten. Sequencing was performed on peripheral blood. The receptors here all came from a man in his fifties with acute or convalescent COVID-19.

The chain combines TRBV20-1 with TRBJ2-7; possible D gene TRBD1, 7 bases. V shed 3 bases and J shed 2 bases, with 17 bases lying between them. This CDR3 has 15 amino acids. Germline CDR1 is DFQATT and CDR2 is SNEGSKA (reference sequence). CDR3 nucleotide sequence: TGCAGTGCTAGTCAGGGGGGTTTGGGTGCCTACGAGCAGTACTTC. It encodes CSASQGGLGAYEQYF.

The chain combines TRBV5-5 with TRBJ2-5, with D possibly being TRBD2 (6 bases). The CDR3 spans 12 residues. The V gene lost 5 bases and the J gene lost 5 bases, with 10 bases spanning the gap. Germline CDR1 is SGHKS and CDR2 is YYEKEE (reference sequence). CDR3 sequence (DNA): TGTGCCAGCAGGACGGGAGAGGAGACCCAGTACTTC. It translates to CASRTGEETQYF.

The rearrangement joins TRBV18 to TRBJ2-5; 7 positions match TRBD1. J gave up 3 bases and V 2 bases, and 9 bases lay outside the gene matches. The CDR3 has 16 residues. CDR1 is KGHSH, CDR2 LQKENI, per germline. The CDR3 DNA reads TGTGCCAGCTCACCAAGGCAACCCGGGACAGAAGAGACCCAGTACTTC. Translating it yields CASSPRQPGTEETQYF.

Here the CDR3 reads CASRPGQGRVTEAFF. CDR3 DNA: TGTGCCAGCAGGCCCGGACAGGGCCGCGTCACTGAAGCTTTCTTT. The rearrangement uses TRBV6-1 and TRBJ1-1, with 8 positions matching TRBD1. V lost 6 bases to trimming and J lost 4 bases; unmatched junction nucleotides: 10. The CDR3 sequence is 15 residues long. CDR1 is MNHNS, CDR2 SASEGT, per germline.

V gene TRBV19 combines with J gene TRBJ2-7, with TRBD2 as a possible D gene (6 bases). V gave up 4 bases and J gave up 4 bases, with 14 bases separating them. CDR3 size: 14 residues. The germline gives CDR1 LNHDA, CDR2 SQIVND (reference sequence). CDR3 loop: CASSRGGVPYEQYF. CDR3 in DNA: TGTGCCAGTAGTAGGGGCGGGGTTCCTTACGAGCAGTACTTC.

CDR3 amino acids: CASSEDRDSGQEQYF. CDR3 in DNA: TGTGCCAGCAGTGAAGACCGGGACTCGGGACAGGAGCAGTACTTC. The chain uses TRBV2 and TRBJ2-7; weak D call: TRBD1 (7 bases). The V end was cut by 1 base, the J end by 7 bases, with 17 bases between. This CDR3 contains 15 residues. The germline V gene encodes CDR1 SNHLY and CDR2 FYNNEI.

This sequence joins TRBV30 and TRBJ2-7; TRBD2 agrees at 11 bases. This CDR3 spans 16 amino acids. Trimming removed 3 bases from V and 0 bases from J; junction bases left unmatched: 7. Germline lookup yields CDR1 GTSNPN and CDR2 SVGIG (reference sequence). The CDR3 region has the DNA TGTGCCTGGAGACTCCGACTAGCGGGAAGCTCCTACGAGCAGTACTTC. Translating gives CAWRLRLAGSSYEQYF.

The rearrangement joins TRBV12-5 to TRBJ2-1; 11 bases map to TRBD2. CDR1 is LGHNT and CDR2 is FRNRAP in the germline V gene. CDR3 length equals 17 residues. V was pared by 0 bases and J by 4 bases, with 5 bases of the junction left unmatched. CDR3 coding DNA: TGTGCTAGTGGTTTGGTACAGGGGACTAGCGGATACAATGAGCAGTTCTTC. Residues: CASGLVQGTSGYNEQFF.

This clone was seen a few times. V is TRBV6-5 and J is TRBJ1-6, with TRBD1 as a possible D gene (5 bases). The CDR3 is 15 residues long. V lost 2 bases to trimming and J lost 3 bases, with 8 bases between them. Germline lookup yields CDR1 MNHEY and CDR2 SVGAGI. CDR3 nucleotide sequence: TGTGCCAGCAGTTACGTCAGGGACTATAATTCACCCCTCCACTTT. This sequence encodes CASSYVRDYNSPLHF.

The CDR3 sequence: CAISERGGPLAKNIQYF. The DNA for the CDR3 is TGTGCCATCAGTGAGAGGGGGGGGCCCCTAGCCAAAAACATTCAGTACTTC. The chain carries TRBV10-3 and TRBJ2-4; weak D call: TRBD2 (7 bases). The CDR3 runs to 17 residues. Between the trimmed V and J ends, which lost 2 bases and 0 bases, there was a span of 14 bases. Germline CDR1 ENHRY, CDR2 SYGVKD.

This clone was detected only once. The V call is TRBV24-1, the J call TRBJ2-1, with TRBD1 matching over 9 bases. CDR1 and CDR2 from the germline V gene are KGHDR and SFDVKD. The CDR3 has 14 amino acids. Unmatched junction bases numbered 5, after V lost 4 bases and J lost 8 bases. The CDR3 region is CATSDGTGPHEQFF. The CDR3 nucleotides are TGTGCCACCAGTGACGGGACAGGGCCCCATGAGCAGTTCTTC.

The V and J genes are TRBV3-1 (or the pseudogene TRBV3-2) and TRBJ1-6; TRBD1 aligns across 8 bases. The CDR3 length is 16 residues. The germline V gene has CDR1 LGHDT and CDR2 YNNKEL (reference sequence). With 4 bases clipped from V and 13 bases from J, the junction kept 15 bases outside the gene matches. CDR3 bases: TGTGCCAGCAGCCCCAGCCAGGACAGGGCCTTCCCTCCCCTCCACTTT. Encoded protein: CASSPSQDRAFPPLHF.

This clone was seen a single time. The V gene is TRBV25-1, the J gene TRBJ1-4; a weak D match, TRBD1 (5 bases). Trimming took off 2 bases at V and 7 bases at J, with 14 bases between the two ends. The CDR3 totals 15 residues. Germline CDR1 is MGHDK and CDR2 is SYGVNS. CDR3 sequence (DNA): TGTGCCAGCAGTGAAATCCGGGGGTGGGGTGAAAAACTGTTTTTT. Encoded protein: CASSEIRGWGEKLFF.

This clone has only one observation. The chain joins TRBV15 to TRBJ2-1, with 11 nucleotides matching TRBD2. This CDR3 comprises 16 residues. Germline assignment: CDR1 LNHNV and CDR2 YYDKDF (reference sequence). The V segment lost 3 bases and the J segment 6 bases; nucleotides outside the gene matches: 7. DNA of the CDR3: TGTGCCACCAGCAGGCCGACTAGCGGGATCGGCAATGAGCAGTTCTTC. It specifies CATSRPTSGIGNEQFF. Together with reference TRBV15 and TRBJ2-1, the CDR3 gives the full variable domain: DAMVIQNPRYQVTQFGKPVTLSCSQTLNHNVMYWYQQKSSQAPKLLFHYYDKDFNNEADTPDNFQSRRPNTSFCFLDIRSPGLGDTAMYLCATSRPTSGIGNEQFFGPGTRLTVL.

The rearrangement uses TRBV7-2 and TRBJ2-7, with 8 positions matching TRBD1. This CDR3 comprises 16 residues. Germline V CDR1 and CDR2: SGHTA, FQGNSA. V gave up 5 bases and J gave up 3 bases; unmatched junction bases: 12. This CDR3 is CASSAPGQGSRYEQYF. CDR3 nucleotide sequence: TGTGCCAGCAGCGCCCCCGGACAGGGTTCCCGCTACGAGCAGTACTTC.